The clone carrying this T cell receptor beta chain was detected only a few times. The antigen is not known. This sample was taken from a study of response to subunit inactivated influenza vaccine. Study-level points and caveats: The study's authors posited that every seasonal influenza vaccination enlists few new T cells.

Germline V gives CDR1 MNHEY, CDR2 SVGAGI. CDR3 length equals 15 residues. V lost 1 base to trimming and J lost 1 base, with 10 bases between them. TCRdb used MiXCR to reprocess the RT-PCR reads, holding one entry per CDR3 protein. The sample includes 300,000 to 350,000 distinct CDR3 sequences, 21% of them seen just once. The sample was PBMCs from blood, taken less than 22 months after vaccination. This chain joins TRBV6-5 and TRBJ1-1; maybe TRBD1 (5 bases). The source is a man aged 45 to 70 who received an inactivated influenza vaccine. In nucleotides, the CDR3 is TGTGCCAGCAGTTACTTGTCCGGGGGGAACACTGAAGCTTTCTTT. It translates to CASSYLSGGNTEAFF.